Below, one T cell receptor (beta chain) is given with its context. The source of the sample is a study of cytomegalovirus exposure and HLA in healthy donors. The PCR ran on 60 Vbeta and 13 Jbeta primers. The table came from immunoSEQ multiplex PCR; TCRdb's copy has only in-frame clones and leaves some out. The table records fewer than 200,000 clones, more than 60% of them present only once. The CDR3 has 14 amino acids. V dropped 1 base and J dropped 6 bases, with 10 bases sitting between them. Germline V gene sequence: CDR1 MNHNS, CDR2 SASEGT. The TCR was taken from a man between 35 and 55 years old in good health and CMV-seronegative. Sequenced: PBMCs. This chain connects TRBV6-1 to TRBJ2-1; no reliable D call. CDR3 loop: CASSEVYRRNEQFF. CDR3 in DNA: TGTGCCAGCAGTGAAGTGTACAGACGCAATGAGCAGTTCTTC.